This TCR beta chain was sequenced during a study of CD4+ T cells in melanoma. General study points: CD8+ T cell, macrophage and B cell function reportedly correlated with neoantigen-specific CD4+ T cells.

This table comes from immunoSEQ multiplex PCR, and its TCRdb copy is limited to in-frame clones, with some not included. The sample includes 10,000 to 12,000 clones, 66% of them seen just once. Details on this clone: What it binds is not known.

CDR1 SGHKS and CDR2 YYEKEE come from the germline V gene (reference sequence). The CDR3 length is 19 residues. V was cut by 0 bases and J by 3 bases, with 24 bases left in between. The clonotype originates from a human donor with melanoma. Sequencing input: cells from a culture (not recorded whether cultured in vitro). This chain connects TRBV5-5 to TRBJ1-2; possible D gene TRBD1, 6 bases. CDR3 DNA: TGTGCCAGCAGCTTGGGCCCAACGATAATGGGGGCTGCGTACTATGGCTACACCTTC. Protein sequence: CASSLGPTIMGAAYYGYTF.